These T cell receptor beta chains were read from a single sample in a study of graft-versus-host responses after intestinal transplantation. Assay: immunoSEQ multiplex PCR; the TCRdb copy retains only in-frame clones and omits some. In the table there are 9,500 to 15,000 clones, roughly 30% of which are singletons. Sample: alloreactive CD8+ T cells from a mixed lymphocyte reaction culture, taken before intestinal transplant. All receptors derive from a human patient who received an intestinal transplant. The CDR3 runs from the conserved cysteine through the conserved F or W. D genes are given only for firm matches. The size of a clone is reported for some rows only, either as once, few or many, or as a class for expanded clones.

CDR3 DNA,CDR3 protein,V gene,J gene,clone size,D gene
TGTGCCAGCAGCTTAAGGGGGGGTAATGAGCAGTTCTTC,CASSLRGGNEQFF,TRBV11-3,TRBJ2-1,NA,NA
TGTGCCAGCAGTTACGAGGGGACAGCGAGCAATGAGCAGTTCTTC,CASSYEGTASNEQFF,TRBV6-9,TRBJ2-1,few,TRBD1
TGTGCCTGGGATCCCTCCGGCTACGAGCAGTACTTC,CAWDPSGYEQYF,TRBV30,TRBJ2-7,few,NA
TGTGCCAGCAGCTTTGGGGCCAGCTCCTACAATGAGCAGTTCTTC,CASSFGASSYNEQFF,TRBV13,TRBJ2-1,medium-sized,NA
TGTGCCAGCAGCCTGATGGGGCAGGGTGAAGCTTTCTTT,CASSLMGQGEAFF,TRBV5-4,TRBJ1-1,NA,NA
TGTGCCAGCAGTTTAGTGAACACTGAAGCTTTCTTT,CASSLVNTEAFF,TRBV28,TRBJ1-1,medium-sized,NA
TGTGCCAGCAGCGTAGCTGCGGGTACAGACTACAATGAGCAGTTCTTC,CASSVAAGTDYNEQFF,TRBV9,TRBJ2-1,NA,NA
TGTGCCAGCAGCTCTCACTCCTGGACAGGGGACTATGGCTACACCTTC,CASSSHSWTGDYGYTF,TRBV7-9,TRBJ1-2,NA,TRBD1
TGTGCCAGCAGCTCTATCTACAGGGTCGACGGGGAGCTGTTTTTT,CASSSIYRVDGELFF,TRBV7-6,TRBJ2-2,NA,NA
TGTGCCAGCAGTTACGTAGCGGGAGCTGGAGATACGCAGTATTTT,CASSYVAGAGDTQYF,TRBV6-6,TRBJ2-3,few,TRBD2
TGTGCCAGCAGCGTAGGGGGGACTACGGGGAGCAATGAGCAGTTCTTC,CASSVGGTTGSNEQFF,TRBV9,TRBJ2-1,NA,TRBD2
TGTGCCAGCAGTTCCCCGATACTAGCGGGAAAAGAGACCCAGTACTTC,CASSSPILAGKETQYF,TRBV28,TRBJ2-5,NA,TRBD2
TGTGCCAGCAGCGTAGATGGACTAGCGGGAGACGAGCAGTACTTC,CASSVDGLAGDEQYF,TRBV9,TRBJ2-7,few,TRBD2
TGTGCCAGCAGCCCCGGACTCACGCCGGGCTACACCTTC,CASSPGLTPGYTF,TRBV7-9,TRBJ1-2,medium-sized,NA
TGTGCCAGCAGTAGGTACGAGCAGTACTTC,CASSRYEQYF,TRBV28,TRBJ2-7,medium-sized,NA
TGTGCCAGAAGCACCTCTAAGGGTTTATCCCGGGGGCACGAGCAGTACTTC,CARSTSKGLSRGHEQYF,TRBV7-5,TRBJ2-7,few,NA
TGTGCCAGCAGTTTATATGGATTTGGTTTCGTACACAGCGGGGACACTGAAGCTTTCTTT,CASSLYGFGFVHSGDTEAFF,TRBV28,TRBJ1-1,NA,NA
TGTGCCAGCTCCTGGACAGGTTCCTATGAGCAGTACTTC,CASSWTGSYEQYF,TRBV27,TRBJ2-5,NA,TRBD1
TGTGCCACCAGCAGAGGGGGCGTACGGCCGGGAGAACAGTTCTTC,CATSRGGVRPGEQFF,TRBV15,TRBJ2-1,NA,NA
TGTGCCAGCACCGAATGGCTAGGGAGCTCCTACGAGCAGTACTTC,CASTEWLGSSYEQYF,TRBV2,TRBJ2-7,NA,NA
TGTGCCATCAGACAGAGACTAGCGGGTACCTACAATGAGCAGTTCTTC,CAIRQRLAGTYNEQFF,TRBV10-3,TRBJ2-1,NA,TRBD2
TGTGCCAGCAGCTTCGAGCCCGGGGCGACCCAGTACTTC,CASSFEPGATQYF,TRBV11-2,TRBJ2-5,NA,NA
TGCGCCAGCAGCCAAGTTGAGATTAATAATTCACCCCTCCACTTT,CASSQVEINNSPLHF,TRBV4-1,TRBJ1-6,few,NA
TGCGCCAGCAGCCAAGGAAAGGCTTGGGGAGGACCCTACGAGCAGTACTTC,CASSQGKAWGGPYEQYF,TRBV4-1,TRBJ2-7,NA,NA